The 18 T cell receptor beta chains below were found in one sample sequenced in a study of T cell responses to AZD1222 COVID-19 vaccine. Data came from immunoSEQ multiplex PCR; TCRdb stores just in-frame clones and leaves some out. The sample lists 80,000 or so clones, about 89% seen once, with roughly 4.8% in the top ten. The starting material was peripheral blood, obtained on day 0 of MenACWY control vaccination. These receptors were collected from an adult in good health.

This rearrangement joins TRBV3-1 (or the pseudogene TRBV3-2) to TRBJ1-2, with a weak D call TRBD1 (5 bases). The V gene lost 1 base and the J gene lost 0 bases, with 9 bases spanning the gap. Germline-derived CDR1 and CDR2 are LGHDT and YNNKEL (reference sequence). This CDR3 contains 15 residues. The CDR3 nucleotides read TGTGCCAGCAGCCAAGGTATAGGGGCTAACTATGGCTACACCTTC. It specifies CASSQGIGANYGYTF.

This clone occurred once. This sequence joins TRBV7-9 and TRBJ1-1; D ambiguous. Germline loops: CDR1 SEHNR, CDR2 FQNEAQ (reference sequence). Trimming stripped 3 bases from V and 2 bases from J, with 4 bases between. The length of the CDR3 is 12 residues. The CDR3 DNA reads TGTGCCAGCAGCTTTGCTAACACTGAAGCTTTCTTT. This sequence encodes CASSFANTEAFF.

This chain links TRBV7-2 with TRBJ1-5; D call uncertain. V was trimmed by 5 bases and J by 11 bases, leaving 19 bases between them. This CDR3 is 14 amino acids long. Germline CDR1 and CDR2: SGHTA and FQGNSA. The CDR3 DNA sequence: TGTGCCAGCAGCCTAGAACCCAACTCAGCAGCCCAGCATTTT. Translation: CASSLEPNSAAQHF.

The chain is built from TRBV5-4 and TRBJ2-1; D possibly uses TRBD1 or TRBD2 (7 bases each). The CDR3 length is 15 residues. The germline gives CDR1 SGHNT, CDR2 YYREEE (reference sequence). V was pared by 2 bases and J by 1 base, with 10 bases between. The CDR3 DNA is TGTGCCAGCAGCTTCAGGGGGGGGTCCTACAATGAGCAGTTCTTC. It translates to CASSFRGGSYNEQFF.

In DNA, the CDR3 is TGTGCCAGCAGTGACCAGACAGGGAGAGGCACCGGGGAGCTGTTTTTT. Translated, it gives CASSDQTGRGTGELFF. The V and J genes are TRBV28 and TRBJ2-2, with TRBD1 identical over 7 bases. Germline values: CDR1 MDHEN, CDR2 SYDVKM. CDR3 length: 16 residues. V lost 5 bases, J lost 4 bases, and 10 bases stayed unmatched.

The genes are TRBV2 and TRBJ2-7, with D hard to call. The CDR3 has 15 residues. V shed 0 bases and J shed 0 bases, with 9 bases lying between them. Germline values: CDR1 SNHLY, CDR2 FYNNEI. CDR3 sequence: CASSEAVDTSYEQYF. CDR3 nucleotide sequence: TGTGCCAGCAGTGAAGCGGTAGATACCTCCTACGAGCAGTACTTC.

This chain connects TRBV7-3 to TRBJ2-2; D is perhaps TRBD2 (5 bases). This CDR3 has 13 amino acids. V lost 5 bases to trimming and J lost 5 bases, with 9 bases between them. CDR1 is SGHTA, CDR2 FQGTGA, per germline. CDR3 sequence: CASSLPGTGELFF. As DNA, the CDR3 is TGTGCCAGCAGCCTCCCGGGGACCGGGGAGCTGTTTTTT.

The gene calls are TRBV2 and TRBJ1-2; 8 positions agree with TRBD1. The V and J ends lost 7 bases and 8 bases, in that order; junction bases with no gene match: 12. Germline loops: CDR1 SNHLY, CDR2 FYNNEI. This CDR3 is 14 amino acids long. The CDR3 region is CASKARQGASGYTF. DNA for the CDR3: TGTGCCAGCAAGGCAAGGCAGGGGGCTAGCGGCTACACCTTC.

This chain uses TRBV28 with TRBJ2-1; D unresolved. With 10 bases removed from V and 7 bases from J, the gap between germline ends came to 11 bases. The CDR3 sequence is 11 residues long. Germline CDR1 is MDHEN and CDR2 is SYDVKM. The CDR3 DNA follows: TGTGCCACCGCTTTTGAGAATGAGCAGTTCTTC. Protein product: CATAFENEQFF. Full variable domain (outside the CDR3, taken from reference TRBV28 and TRBJ2-1): DVKVTQSSRYLVKRTGEKVFLECVQDMDHENMFWYRQDPGLGLRLIYFSYDVKMKEKGDIPEGYSVSREKKERFSLILESASTNQTSMYLCATAFENEQFFGPGTRLTVL.

The V call is TRBV14, the J call TRBJ2-3; 10 bases align to TRBD2. Germline V gene sequence: CDR1 SGHDN, CDR2 FVKESK. CDR3 length: 13 amino acids. Trimming cost V 8 bases and J 1 base; bases outside gene matches: 0. CDR3 coding DNA: TGTGCCAGCGGGACTAGCGGCACAGATACGCAGTATTTT. Translated, it gives CASGTSGTDTQYF.

The chain is built from TRBV11-2 and TRBJ1-1; the D is unclear. Germline V CDR1 and CDR2: SGHAT, FQNNGV. This CDR3 has 13 residues. V was trimmed by 1 base and J by 11 bases, leaving 14 bases between them. CDR3 nucleotide sequence: TGTGCCAGCAGCTTAGGGGGAGGAGGGAAGGCTTTCTTT. Residues: CASSLGGGGKAFF.

The chain uses TRBV9 and TRBJ1-3, with D unresolved. The ends were cut back, 0 bases at V and 8 bases at J, with 12 bases in the middle. CDR1 is SGDLS and CDR2 is YYNGEE in the germline V gene. There are 14 residues in the CDR3. CDR3 bases: TGTGCCAGCAGCGTAGTGCCTGCCGGCGACACCATATATTTT. Its protein is CASSVVPAGDTIYF.

V and J are TRBV18 and TRBJ2-7; the match to TRBD1 covers 8 bases. J was trimmed by 3 bases and V by 6 bases; bases with no gene match: 10. This CDR3 has 15 amino acids. Germline CDR1 reads KGHSH; CDR2 reads LQKENI. The CDR3 reads CASSSGRTGRYEQYF. CDR3 nucleotide sequence: TGTGCCAGCTCGTCGGGCCGGACAGGGCGCTACGAGCAGTACTTC.

The rearrangement joins TRBV29-1 to TRBJ1-4; D remains ambiguous. In germline, CDR1 is SQVTM, CDR2 ANQGSEA. There are 13 residues in the CDR3. The V gene lost 6 bases and the J gene lost 9 bases, with 17 bases spanning the gap. The CDR3 sequence: CSVLTDGAQKLFF. The CDR3 DNA reads as TGCAGCGTCCTGACCGACGGTGCCCAAAAACTGTTTTTT.

The chain has TRBV7-2 and TRBJ2-7, with D possibly matching TRBD2 (6 bases). In germline, CDR1 is SGHTA, CDR2 FQGNSA. V dropped 1 base and J dropped 3 bases, with 19 bases sitting between them. The CDR3 extends over 17 amino acids. The CDR3 nucleotides are TGTGCCAGCAGCTTAGAAGGTGTTGGCAGGGAGGTCTACGAGCAGTACTTC. This encodes CASSLEGVGREVYEQYF. The full variable domain, in which reference TRBV7-2 and TRBJ2-7 provide the parts outside the CDR3, is GAGVSQSPSNKVTEKGKDVELRCDPISGHTALYWYRQSLGQGLEFLIYFQGNSAPDKSGLPSDRFSAERTGGSVSTLTIQRTQQEDSAVYLCASSLEGVGREVYEQYFGPGTRLTVT.

The chain recombines TRBV5-1 with TRBJ2-2; TRBD1 matches 7 bases. V dropped 2 bases and J dropped 4; count of bases not matched to a gene: 2. The germline gives CDR1 SGHRS, CDR2 YFSETQ. CDR3 length equals 14 residues. The CDR3 DNA sequence: TGCGCCAGCAGCTTTCCAGGGGGCACCGGGGAGCTGTTTTTT. Its protein is CASSFPGGTGELFF. Full variable domain (remainder filled in from reference TRBV5-1 and TRBJ2-2): KAGVTQTPRYLIKTRGQQVTLSCSPISGHRSVSWYQQTPGQGLQFLFEYFSETQRNKGNFPGRFSGRQFSNSRSEMNVSTLELGDSALYLCASSFPGGTGELFFGEGSRLTVL.

The V call is TRBV5-4, the J call TRBJ1-1, with D perhaps matching TRBD1 (5 bases). Germline V gives CDR1 SGHNT, CDR2 YYREEE (reference sequence). Trimming removed 0 bases at V and 4 bases at J, with 13 bases between. CDR3 length: 15 amino acids. The CDR3 nucleotides are TGTGCCAGCAGCTTGGCCGGTTCAGGGAGCACTGAAGCTTTCTTT. Encoded protein: CASSLAGSGSTEAFF. The full variable domain, rest sourced from reference TRBV5-4 and TRBJ1-1, is ETGVTQSPTHLIKTRGQQVTLRCSSQSGHNTVSWYQQALGQGPQFIFQYYREEENGRGNFPPRFSGLQFPNYSSELNVNALELDDSALYLCASSLAGSGSTEAFFGQGTRLTVV.

The chain has TRBV4-1 and TRBJ1-1, with 9 bases identical to TRBD1. Germline V gives CDR1 MGHRA, CDR2 YSYEKL. This CDR3 contains 15 residues. The junction had 5 bases not matched to a gene; V was cut back by 4 bases and J by 2 bases. The CDR3 loop is CASSLSGQGNTEAFF. The CDR3 region has the DNA TGCGCCAGCAGCCTTTCGGGACAGGGCAACACTGAAGCTTTCTTT.